The 22 T cell receptor beta chains below come from one sample, sequenced in a study of blood T cell repertoires in COVID-19. Using immunoSEQ multiplex PCR, the repertoire was profiled, and TCRdb retains in-frame clones only, with some absent. In the table there are 250,000 or so clones, 80% to 90% of which are singletons. Material: PBMCs or T cells enriched from blood (not recorded which). The receptors were sampled from a woman in her twenties or thirties with acute COVID-19.

J is TRBJ2-2 and V is TRBV11-2; 8 bases fit TRBD2. With V trimmed by 5 bases and J by 5 bases, 10 bases remained unmatched. CDR1 is SGHAT, CDR2 FQNNGV, per germline. The CDR3 spans 16 residues. This CDR3 reads CASSALVAGRTGELFF. CDR3 in DNA: TGTGCCAGCAGCGCGTTAGTAGCGGGGAGGACCGGGGAGCTGTTTTTT.

This clone was detected once. The genes are TRBV28 and TRBJ2-7, with D possibly matching TRBD1 (6 bases). Germline V gives CDR1 MDHEN, CDR2 SYDVKM. The CDR3 is 14 amino acids. V dropped 5 bases and J dropped 3 bases, with 14 bases sitting between them. The CDR3 here is CASSPTGHRYEQYF. The DNA of the CDR3 is TGTGCCAGCAGTCCGACGGGACATCGCTACGAGCAGTACTTC. Together with reference TRBV28 and TRBJ2-7, the CDR3 gives the full variable domain: DVKVTQSSRYLVKRTGEKVFLECVQDMDHENMFWYRQDPGLGLRLIYFSYDVKMKEKGDIPEGYSVSREKKERFSLILESASTNQTSMYLCASSPTGHRYEQYFGPGTRLTVT.

This rearrangement joins TRBV21-1 to TRBJ2-7; TRBD2 is taken as the D call from the table, unchecked against the DNA. TRBV21-1 is a listed pseudogene. The CDR3 consists of 15 residues. CDR3 protein: CASSKIRDPNYEQYF. The CDR3 nucleotides read TGTGCCAGCAGCAAGATCCGGGATCCCAACTACGAGCAGTACTTC.

The chain is built from TRBV15 and TRBJ1-1, with 8 positions matching TRBD1. Germline CDR1 LNHNV, CDR2 YYDKDF (reference sequence). The CDR3 has 15 residues. V dropped 1 base and J dropped 5; count of bases not matched to a gene: 6. The CDR3 here is CATSRVLQGETEAFF. For the CDR3, the DNA is TGTGCCACCAGCAGAGTCTTACAGGGGGAAACTGAAGCTTTCTTT.

V gene TRBV19 combines with J gene TRBJ2-7; 7 nucleotides align to TRBD1. The V gene's germline CDR1 is LNHDA and CDR2 SQIVND (reference sequence). The CDR3 loop spans 14 amino acids. With 2 bases clipped from V and 6 bases from J, the junction kept 7 bases outside the gene matches. The CDR3 DNA is TGTGCCAGTAGTATATACGGGACAGCTGCCGAGCAGTACTTC. As protein: CASSIYGTAAEQYF.

The rearrangement joins TRBV7-2 to TRBJ2-2, with a tentative D call TRBD1 (6 bases). CDR1 is SGHTA and CDR2 is FQGNSA in the germline V gene. The V end was cut by 1 base, the J end by 4 bases, with 10 bases between. The CDR3 extends over 15 amino acids. The CDR3 spells CASSLGTRGTGELFF. The CDR3 DNA sequence: TGTGCCAGCAGCTTAGGTACCAGGGGCACCGGGGAGCTGTTTTTT.

The chain employs TRBV3-1 (or the pseudogene TRBV3-2) and TRBJ2-5; D unresolved. This CDR3 is 13 amino acids long. V was pared by 3 bases and J by 5 bases, with 10 bases between. CDR1 LGHDT and CDR2 YNNKEL come from the germline V gene (reference sequence). This chain's CDR3 is CASSHGSVETQYF. The DNA for the CDR3 is TGTGCCAGCAGCCACGGTTCCGTGGAGACCCAGTACTTC.

V is TRBV5-5 and J is TRBJ2-2; a possible D gene is TRBD1 (6 bases). Looked up from germline, CDR1 is SGHKS and CDR2 is YYEKEE (reference sequence). CDR3 length: 16 amino acids. Trimming removed 4 bases from V and 0 bases from J, with 13 bases in between. The CDR3 reads CASSPDSPANTGELFF. CDR3 DNA sequence: TGTGCCAGCAGCCCGGACAGTCCCGCGAACACCGGGGAGCTGTTTTTT.

At least ten counts were recorded for this clone. The chain couples TRBV4-2 to TRBJ2-7, with TRBD2 matching over 8 bases. CDR1 LGHNA and CDR2 YNFKEQ come from the germline V gene. V was clipped by 0 bases and J by 0 bases; unmatched bases: 1. The length of the CDR3 is 15 residues. This CDR3 is CASSQDLAGSYEQYF. CDR3 sequence (DNA): TGTGCCAGCAGCCAAGATCTAGCGGGCTCCTACGAGCAGTACTTC.

This clone ranks as medium-sized. J is TRBJ2-5 and V is TRBV7-3, with 9 positions matching TRBD2. The length of the CDR3 is 19 residues. Germline trimming cut 1 base from V and 4 bases from J; bases unmatched to any gene: 16. The germline gives CDR1 SGHTA, CDR2 FQGTGA. CDR3 protein: CASSLKRERAGGPSETQYF. The DNA of the CDR3 is TGTGCCAGCAGCTTAAAAAGAGAGAGAGCGGGAGGTCCATCAGAGACCCAGTACTTC.

The chain couples TRBV7-3 to TRBJ2-2, with D possibly being TRBD2 (5 bases). The V and J ends lost 3 bases and 5 bases respectively, with 13 bases between them. CDR3 length: 15 amino acids. CDR1 and CDR2 from the germline V gene are SGHTA and FQGTGA. CDR3 loop: CASSFTTLETGELFF. The CDR3 coding sequence is TGTGCCAGCAGCTTCACAACACTAGAGACCGGGGAGCTGTTTTTT. The full variable domain, rest sourced from reference TRBV7-3 and TRBJ2-2, is GAGVSQTPSNKVTEKGKYVELRCDPISGHTALYWYRQSLGQGPEFLIYFQGTGAADDSGLPNDRFFAVRPEGSVSTLKIQRTERGDSAVYLCASSFTTLETGELFFGEGSRLTVL.

V is TRBV7-5 and J is TRBJ2-7; TRBD2, as called in the table, went unchecked against the DNA. TRBV7-5 is a known pseudogene. The CDR3 has 20 residues. CDR3 DNA: TGTGTCAGAAGCCCACGCCGGGGGACTAGCGGGATTCATCGGGCCCACGAGCAGTACTTC. This encodes CVRSPRRGTSGIHRAHEQYF.

The chain joins TRBV19 to TRBJ1-1, with TRBD1 matching 7 bases. The CDR3 extends over 12 amino acids. In germline, CDR1 is LNHDA, CDR2 SQIVND (reference sequence). The V gene end was trimmed by 7 bases and the J gene end by 7 bases; junction bases not matched to a gene: 6. The CDR3: CASKEGQFEAFF. CDR3 bases: TGTGCCAGTAAAGAGGGACAGTTTGAAGCTTTCTTT.

J is TRBJ1-1 and V is TRBV28, with TRBD1 matching over 7 bases. The CDR3 sequence is 17 residues long. Germline CDR1 and CDR2: MDHEN and SYDVKM. The ends lost 2 bases at V and 5 bases at J; junction bases unmatched: 14. The CDR3 sequence: CASSLGVEGARSTEAFF. DNA for the CDR3: TGTGCCAGCAGTTTAGGCGTGGAGGGGGCGCGTTCAACTGAAGCTTTCTTT.

J is TRBJ2-1 and V is TRBV19; 7 nucleotides match TRBD2. The CDR3 sequence is 15 residues long. The V gene end was trimmed by 2 bases and the J gene end by 4 bases; junction bases not matched to a gene: 5. Per the germline V gene, CDR1 is LNHDA and CDR2 is SQIVND (reference sequence). The CDR3 DNA sequence: TGTGCCAGTAGTATACTAGCGGACTCGTACAATGAGCAGTTCTTC. It translates to CASSILADSYNEQFF. Combining the CDR3 with reference TRBV19 and TRBJ2-1 gives the whole variable domain DGGITQSPKYLFRKEGQNVTLSCEQNLNHDAMYWYRQDPGQGLRLIYYSQIVNDFQKGDIAEGYSVSREKKESFPLTVTSAQKNPTAFYLCASSILADSYNEQFFGPGTRLTVL.

The chain links TRBV9 to TRBJ2-3, with D maybe TRBD2 (6 bases). The germline V gene encodes CDR1 SGDLS and CDR2 YYNGEE. V lost 3 bases and J lost 6, with 11 bases in between. The CDR3 loop spans 13 amino acids. CDR3: CASSAGEPDTQYF. The CDR3 DNA reads as TGTGCCAGCAGCGCGGGGGAGCCGGATACGCAGTATTTT. Drawing the rest from reference TRBV9 and TRBJ2-3, the complete variable domain is DSGVTQTPKHLITATGQRVTLRCSPRSGDLSVYWYQQSLDQGLQFLIQYYNGEERAKGNILERFSAQQFPDLHSELNLSSLELGDSALYFCASSAGEPDTQYFGPGTRLTVL.

This sequence joins TRBV10-1 and TRBJ2-7; 10 bases are shared with TRBD2. CDR3 length: 16 residues. Germline V gives CDR1 WNHNN, CDR2 SYGVQD (reference sequence). The ends lost 5 bases at V and 3 bases at J; junction bases unmatched: 10. CDR3 sequence: CASSLALAGIFYEQYF. CDR3 in DNA: TGCGCCAGCAGTTTAGCACTAGCGGGAATATTCTACGAGCAGTACTTC.

V and J are TRBV30 and TRBJ1-5; TRBD1 matches at 9 bases. V lost 2 bases to trimming and J lost 6 bases; unmatched junction nucleotides: 8. The CDR3 contains 15 residues. Germline V gene lookup returns CDR1 GTSNPN and CDR2 SVGIG (reference sequence). The CDR3, as DNA: TGTGCCTGGAGTTCCACGACAGGGGGGGGTCAGCCCCAGCATTTT. This sequence encodes CAWSSTTGGGQPQHF.

The V call is TRBV7-5, the J call TRBJ2-7; the table's D call, TRBD2, was not checked against the DNA. TRBV7-5 represents a pseudogene. The CDR3 is 16 residues long. CDR3 coding DNA: TGTGTCAGAAGCTTAGAGGTTTTAGCGACCGCGAGCGAGCAGTACTTC. It codes for CVRSLEVLATASEQYF.

V and J are TRBV10-3 and TRBJ1-3; D remains unclear. This CDR3 comprises 16 residues. Germline V lookup: CDR1 ENHRY, CDR2 SYGVKD. Trimming took 9 bases from V and 0 from J, leaving 18 bases between them. The CDR3 protein is CAIQASTGSSGNTIYF. CDR3 nucleotides: TGTGCCATTCAAGCTTCGACGGGAAGCTCTGGAAACACCATATATTTT.

This clone has only one observation. J is TRBJ1-5 and V is TRBV30; 9 bases are a match to TRBD1. Germline V lookup: CDR1 GTSNPN, CDR2 SVGIG (reference sequence). After removal of 2 bases from V and 5 bases from J, the junction contained 4 bases not matched to a gene. The CDR3 extends over 14 amino acids. The CDR3 reads CAWSPRQGDQPQHF. The CDR3 coding sequence is TGTGCCTGGAGTCCCCGACAGGGGGATCAGCCCCAGCATTTT.

The V call is TRBV10-2, the J call TRBJ2-7, with TRBD2 matching 14 bases. The CDR3 consists of 15 residues. Germline V gene data show CDR1 as WSHSY and CDR2 as SAAADI. Germline trimming cut 2 bases from V and 4 bases from J; bases unmatched to any gene: 1. This CDR3 reads CASSEGTSGRYEQYF. In nucleotides, the CDR3 is TGCGCCAGCAGTGAGGGGACTAGCGGGAGATACGAGCAGTACTTC.